The 20 T cell receptor beta chains presented below share a single source sample, sequenced in a study of spatial heterogeneity in lung cancer. The sample's time point: sample taken at primary tumor resection. TCRdb itself ran the 5' RACE reads through MiXCR, one entry per CDR3 protein. The table lists 12,000 or so distinct CDR3 sequences, about 14% of them singletons, with 15% to 18% in the top ten. Regarding the study as a whole: Within tumors, counts of expanded alpha and beta TCRs tracked tumor mutation counts.

The antigens of these receptors remain unknown. This material consisted of lung tumor tissue, taken at surgery. The origin of the receptors is a male donor with early-stage non-small cell lung cancer.

The chain has TRBV4-3 and TRBJ1-6; D is undetermined. The V end was cut by 0 bases, the J end by 7 bases, with 13 bases between. CDR1 is LGHNA and CDR2 is YSLEER in the germline V gene. The CDR3 length is 16 residues. The CDR3 protein is CASSQDRASANSPLHF. The CDR3 region has the DNA TGCGCCAGCAGCCAAGATAGGGCGTCAGCAAATTCACCCCTCCACTTT.

This clonotype was picked up many times. This sequence joins TRBV28 and TRBJ1-2; the match to TRBD1 covers 8 bases. The germline CDR1 and CDR2 sequences are MDHEN and SYDVKM. CDR3 length: 16 residues. V gave up 2 bases and J gave up 0 bases; unmatched junction bases: 5. The CDR3, as DNA: TGTGCCAGCAGTTTACCCACACAGGGGGCTAACTATGGCTACACCTTC. It encodes CASSLPTQGANYGYTF.

The chain combines TRBV7-8 with TRBJ2-7; 10 nucleotides agree with TRBD2. J was trimmed by 5 bases and V by 5 bases; bases with no gene match: 9. Germline loops: CDR1 SGHVS, CDR2 FQNEAQ. The length of the CDR3 is 15 residues. CDR3 amino acids: CASSQQSSGSHEQYF. The DNA of the CDR3 is TGTGCCAGCAGCCAACAGTCTAGCGGGAGCCACGAGCAGTACTTC.

This clonotype was counted at least ten times. An end of the junction does not agree with germline; a read error may underlie this. The chain combines TRBV3-1 with TRBJ2-7; 8 bases agree with TRBD2. Per the germline V gene, CDR1 is LGHDT and CDR2 is YNNKEL (reference sequence). The CDR3 length is 14 residues. CDR3 nucleotides: TGTGCCAACAGCTCGAATAGCGGGACTTCGGAGCAGTACTTC. The encoded protein is CANSSNSGTSEQYF.

The chain is built from TRBV20-1 and TRBJ1-1; unclear D gene. The V end was cut by 3 bases, the J end by 1 base, with 12 bases between. The CDR3 spans 14 residues. CDR1 is DFQATT, CDR2 SNEGSKA, per germline (reference sequence). CDR3 bases: TGCAGTGCTAGGCAGGACCGGAAGAACACTGAAGCTTTCTTT. Protein product: CSARQDRKNTEAFF.

This clonotype counts as medium-sized. V and J are TRBV28 and TRBJ2-5, with 7 positions matching TRBD1. Unmatched junction bases numbered 10, after V lost 8 bases and J lost 7 bases. Looked up from germline, CDR1 is MDHEN and CDR2 is SYDVKM. This CDR3 comprises 13 residues. Here the CDR3 DNA reads TGTGCCAGCCACGGTACAGGGGTTGGGACCCAGTACTTC. As protein: CASHGTGVGTQYF.

In its sample, this clonotype was seen many times. This sequence joins TRBV3-1 and TRBJ2-1; D remains ambiguous. This CDR3 is 12 amino acids long. V was cut by 1 base and J by 7 bases, with 5 bases left in between. Germline CDR1 and CDR2: LGHDT and YNNKEL (reference sequence). Written as DNA, the CDR3 is TGTGCCAGCAGCCAAGTGATTAATGAGCAGTTCTTC. Protein product: CASSQVINEQFF.

This clonotype occurred a few times. This chain joins TRBV20-1 and TRBJ1-1; a weak D match, TRBD1 (6 bases). The CDR3 is 14 amino acids. The germline V and J ends were trimmed by 1 base and 1 base, with 10 bases remaining between them. CDR1 DFQATT and CDR2 SNEGSKA come from the germline V gene (reference sequence). The CDR3 DNA follows: TGCAGTGCTAGAGTGACGGACAGGAACACTGAAGCTTTCTTT. Translated, it gives CSARVTDRNTEAFF.

As DNA, the CDR3 is TGTGCCAGCAGCGCGGGACAGGGCCAAGAGACCCAGTACTTC. Residues: CASSAGQGQETQYF. This rearrangement joins TRBV7-9 to TRBJ2-5, with TRBD1 matching 9 bases. Germline CDR1 is SEHNR and CDR2 is FQNEAQ (reference sequence). The CDR3 sequence is 14 residues long. After removal of 5 bases from V and 1 base from J, the junction contained 2 bases not matched to a gene.

The chain has TRBV5-4 and TRBJ1-1; no definite D call. Per the germline V gene, CDR1 is SGHNT and CDR2 is YYREEE (reference sequence). With 4 bases removed from V and 0 bases from J, the gap between germline ends came to 1 base. The length of the CDR3 is 11 residues. CDR3 in DNA: TGTGCCAGCAGCGTGAACACTGAAGCTTTCTTT. Translation gives CASSVNTEAFF.

This clonotype counts as medium-sized. This chain links TRBV10-1 with TRBJ1-2; the D gene is possibly TRBD1 (5 bases). This CDR3 comprises 22 residues. Germline lookup yields CDR1 WNHNN and CDR2 SYGVQD (reference sequence). Trimming removed 6 bases at V and 3 bases at J, with 38 bases between. DNA for the CDR3: TGCGCCAGCAGCCTCCGGGACGACGAGGGGACGACGACGGCTCCCCCATACTATGGCTACACCTTC. Its translation: CASSLRDDEGTTTAPPYYGYTF.

The CDR3 coding sequence is TGTGCCACCTCTTTCTACGAGCAGTACTTC. Protein sequence: CATSFYEQYF. This sequence joins TRBV28 and TRBJ2-7; D is uncertain. The germline V and J ends were trimmed by 10 bases and 3 bases, with 7 bases remaining between them. The CDR3 is made up of 10 amino acids. Looked up from germline, CDR1 is MDHEN and CDR2 is SYDVKM.

This clonotype was observed many times. The rearrangement joins TRBV3-1 to TRBJ2-3; 8 positions agree with TRBD2. Per germline, CDR1 LGHDT and CDR2 YNNKEL (reference sequence). The CDR3 contains 16 residues. The ends lost 4 bases at V and 3 bases at J; junction bases unmatched: 9. The CDR3 loop is CASSLGTRVHTDTQYF. The CDR3 region has the DNA TGTGCCAGCAGCCTGGGGACTAGAGTTCATACAGATACGCAGTATTTT.

This clonotype was recorded a few times. This chain links TRBV7-2 with TRBJ1-5; D gene uncertain. Germline assignment: CDR1 SGHTA and CDR2 FQGNSA. This CDR3 is 13 amino acids long. Trimming took 5 bases from V and 7 from J, leaving 12 bases between them. The CDR3, as DNA: TGTGCCAGCAGCCCAGCTGGGGAACAGCCCCAGCATTTT. It is translated as CASSPAGEQPQHF.

This clonotype appeared many times. The chain combines TRBV28 with TRBJ2-2; TRBD1 aligns across 11 bases. From germline, CDR1 is MDHEN and CDR2 SYDVKM. CDR3 length: 15 residues. Trimming at V came to 7 bases and at J to 5 bases, leaving 6 bases not matched to a gene. The CDR3 spells CASTAGDRGTGELFF. The CDR3 nucleotides are TGTGCCAGCACCGCGGGGGACAGGGGGACCGGGGAGCTGTTTTTT.

There are many counts of this clonotype. The chain joins TRBV12-3 or TRBV12-4 to TRBJ2-7; 13 bases align to TRBD2. This CDR3 is 16 amino acids long. The V segment lost 6 bases and the J segment 3 bases; nucleotides outside the gene matches: 8. The CDR3 DNA reads TGTGCCAGCAGCCTGACTAGCGGGGGGATATACTACGAGCAGTACTTC. Its translation: CASSLTSGGIYYEQYF.

Ten or more counts support this clonotype. V is TRBV11-1 and J is TRBJ2-7; 7 bases are a match to TRBD1. V trimming: 5 bases; J trimming: 2 bases; junction bases outside the gene matches: 9. The germline V gene has CDR1 SGHAT and CDR2 FQDESV (reference sequence). The CDR3 runs to 15 residues. In nucleotides, the CDR3 is TGTGCCAGCAGCCTGGATCGGGACAGCACCTACGAGCAGTACTTC. This codes for CASSLDRDSTYEQYF.

This clonotype showed up many times. This chain joins TRBV4-3 and TRBJ2-2, with D possibly being TRBD2 (5 bases). V lost 0 bases to trimming and J lost 1 base, with 12 bases between them. The CDR3 runs to 17 residues. Per the germline V gene, CDR1 is LGHNA and CDR2 is YSLEER. As DNA, the CDR3 is TGCGCCAGCAGCCAAGATTCTGCCGGGGAGAACACCGGGGAGCTGTTTTTT. This codes for CASSQDSAGENTGELFF.

By its share, this clonotype is medium-sized. V and J are TRBV7-2 and TRBJ2-1; TRBD2 matches 9 bases. This CDR3 region has 13 residues. In germline, CDR1 is SGHTA, CDR2 FQGNSA. With 4 bases clipped from V and 6 bases from J, the junction kept 1 base outside the gene matches. The CDR3 DNA sequence: TGTGCCAGCAGCTCGGGACTAGCCAATGAGCAGTTCTTC. Translating gives CASSSGLANEQFF.

This clonotype was counted many times. CDR3 sequence (DNA): TGTGCCAGCAGCTTTGGGGGCGGACGGCGGCCCGACGAGCAGTACTTC. Encoded protein: CASSFGGGRRPDEQYF. The chain couples TRBV7-9 to TRBJ2-7; perhaps TRBD1 as D (6 bases). The CDR3 extends over 16 amino acids. V was cut by 3 bases and J by 5 bases, with 20 bases left in between. Germline V gives CDR1 SEHNR, CDR2 FQNEAQ (reference sequence).